This TCR beta chain was sequenced in a study of T cell responses to AZD1222 COVID-19 vaccine. Here immunoSEQ multiplex PCR was the method, and the copy in TCRdb shows in-frame clones only, minus some. Of 150,000 or so clones in the sample, approximately 90% are singletons; the top ten hold around 3.4%. The study's findings and limits: Repertoire sampling occurred only after the peak T cell response.

Comment on this clone: The antigen is unknown.

The V and J ends lost 2 bases and 4 bases, in that order; junction bases with no gene match: 4. CDR3 size: 15 residues. CDR1 and CDR2 (germline): SGDLS, YYNGEE. The rearrangement joins TRBV9 to TRBJ2-5; TRBD2 matches at 11 bases. The material was peripheral blood, obtained on day 0 of MenACWY control vaccination. This clonotype was sampled from an adult in good health. The CDR3 region is CASSVVAGGGETQYF. The DNA for the CDR3 is TGTGCCAGCAGCGTCGTAGCGGGAGGGGGAGAGACCCAGTACTTC.